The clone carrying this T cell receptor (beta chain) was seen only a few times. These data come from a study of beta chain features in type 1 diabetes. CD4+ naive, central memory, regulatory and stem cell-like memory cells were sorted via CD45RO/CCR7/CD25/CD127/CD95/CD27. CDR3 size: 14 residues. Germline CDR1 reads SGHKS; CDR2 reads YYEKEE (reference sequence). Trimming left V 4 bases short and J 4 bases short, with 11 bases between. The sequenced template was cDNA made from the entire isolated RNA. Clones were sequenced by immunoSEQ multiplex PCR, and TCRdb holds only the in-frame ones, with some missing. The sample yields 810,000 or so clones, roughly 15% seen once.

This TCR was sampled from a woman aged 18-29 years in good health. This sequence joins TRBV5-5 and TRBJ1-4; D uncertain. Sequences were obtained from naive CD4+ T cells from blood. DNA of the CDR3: TGTGCCAGCAGCCCTGAGGTCTATAATGAAAAACTGTTTTTT. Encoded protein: CASSPEVYNEKLFF. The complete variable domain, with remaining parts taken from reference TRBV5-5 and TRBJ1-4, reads DAGVTQSPTHLIKTRGQQVTLRCSPISGHKSVSWYQQVLGQGPQFIFQYYEKEERGRGNFPDRFSARQFPNYSSELNVNALLLGDSALYLCASSPEVYNEKLFFGSGTQLSVL.